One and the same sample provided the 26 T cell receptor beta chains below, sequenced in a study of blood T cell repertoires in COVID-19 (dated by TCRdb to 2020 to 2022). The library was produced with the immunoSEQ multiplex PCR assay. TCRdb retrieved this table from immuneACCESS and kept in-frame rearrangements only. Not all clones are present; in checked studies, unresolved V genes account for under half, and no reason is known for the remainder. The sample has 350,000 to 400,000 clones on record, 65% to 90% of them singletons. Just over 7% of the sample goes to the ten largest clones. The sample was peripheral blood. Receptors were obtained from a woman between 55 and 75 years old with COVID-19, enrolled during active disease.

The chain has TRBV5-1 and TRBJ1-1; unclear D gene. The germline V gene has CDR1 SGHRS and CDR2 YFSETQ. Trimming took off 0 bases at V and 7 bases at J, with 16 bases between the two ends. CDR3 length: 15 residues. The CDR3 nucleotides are TGCGCCAGCAGCTTGGAGGCCAAAGGAGGGCTTGAAGCTTTCTTT. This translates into CASSLEAKGGLEAFF.

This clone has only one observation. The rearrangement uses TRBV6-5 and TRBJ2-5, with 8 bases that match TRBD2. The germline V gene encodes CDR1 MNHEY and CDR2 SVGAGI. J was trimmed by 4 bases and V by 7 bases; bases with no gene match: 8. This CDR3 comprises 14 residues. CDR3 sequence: CASTRGRGAETQYF. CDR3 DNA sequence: TGTGCCAGCACCCGTGGGCGGGGGGCAGAGACCCAGTACTTC.

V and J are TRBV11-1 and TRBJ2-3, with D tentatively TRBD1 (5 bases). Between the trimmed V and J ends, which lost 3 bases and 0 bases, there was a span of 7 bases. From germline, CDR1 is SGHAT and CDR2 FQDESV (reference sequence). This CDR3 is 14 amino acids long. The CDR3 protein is CASSLDTSTDTQYF. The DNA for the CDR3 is TGTGCCAGCAGCTTGGACACTAGCACAGATACGCAGTATTTT.

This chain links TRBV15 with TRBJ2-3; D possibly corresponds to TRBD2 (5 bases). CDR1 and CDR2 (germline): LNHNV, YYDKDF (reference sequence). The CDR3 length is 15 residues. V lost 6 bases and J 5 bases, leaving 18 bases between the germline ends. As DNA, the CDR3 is TGTGCCACCAGATCCGGGCGGGTAAGATTAGATACGCAGTATTTT. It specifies CATRSGRVRLDTQYF.

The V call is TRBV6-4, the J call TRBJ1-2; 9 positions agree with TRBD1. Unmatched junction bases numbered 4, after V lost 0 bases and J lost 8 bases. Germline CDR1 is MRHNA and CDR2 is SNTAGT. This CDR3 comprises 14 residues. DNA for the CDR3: TGTGCCAGCAGTGACTCACAGGGGGCGGGAGGCTACACCTTC. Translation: CASSDSQGAGGYTF.

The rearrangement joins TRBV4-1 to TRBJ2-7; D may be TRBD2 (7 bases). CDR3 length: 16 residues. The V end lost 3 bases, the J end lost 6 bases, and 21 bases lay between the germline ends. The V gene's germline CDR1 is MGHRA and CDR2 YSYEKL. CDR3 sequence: CASSHLRGGGSGEQYF. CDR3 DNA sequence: TGCGCCAGCAGCCACCTCAGGGGCGGGGGCTCTGGCGAGCAGTACTTC.

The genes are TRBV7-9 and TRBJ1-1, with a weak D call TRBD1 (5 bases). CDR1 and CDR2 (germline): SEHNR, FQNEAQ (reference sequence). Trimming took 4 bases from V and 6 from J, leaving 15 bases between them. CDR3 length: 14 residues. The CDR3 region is CASSSDAEGPEAFF. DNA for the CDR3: TGTGCCAGCAGCTCGGACGCGGAGGGGCCTGAAGCTTTCTTT. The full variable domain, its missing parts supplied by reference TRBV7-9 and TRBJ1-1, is DTGVSQNPRHKITKRGQNVTFRCDPISEHNRLYWYRQTLGQGPEFLTYFQNEAQLEKSRLLSDRFSAERPKGSFSTLEIQRTEQGDSAMYLCASSSDAEGPEAFFGQGTRLTVV.

In nucleotides, the CDR3 is TGTGCCAGCAGCGTAGCACATAATCAGCCCCAGCATTTT. This codes for CASSVAHNQPQHF. The V and J genes are TRBV9 and TRBJ1-5, with D hard to call. V was cut by 0 bases and J by 4 bases, with 5 bases left in between. This CDR3 has 13 residues. The germline V gene has CDR1 SGDLS and CDR2 YYNGEE. Full variable domain (outside the CDR3, taken from reference TRBV9 and TRBJ1-5): DSGVTQTPKHLITATGQRVTLRCSPRSGDLSVYWYQQSLDQGLQFLIQYYNGEERAKGNILERFSAQQFPDLHSELNLSSLELGDSALYFCASSVAHNQPQHFGDGTRLSIL.

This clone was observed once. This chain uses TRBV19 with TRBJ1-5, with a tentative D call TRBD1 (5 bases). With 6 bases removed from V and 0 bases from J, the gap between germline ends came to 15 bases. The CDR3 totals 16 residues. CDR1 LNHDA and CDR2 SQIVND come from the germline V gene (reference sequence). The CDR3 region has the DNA TGTGCCAGTAGGACTACGGGACTTAATAGCAATCAGCCCCAGCATTTT. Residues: CASRTTGLNSNQPQHF.

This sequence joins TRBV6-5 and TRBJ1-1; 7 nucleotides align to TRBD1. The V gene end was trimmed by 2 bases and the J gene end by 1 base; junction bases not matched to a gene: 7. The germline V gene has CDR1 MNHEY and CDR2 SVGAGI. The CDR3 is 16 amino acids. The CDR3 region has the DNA TGTGCCAGCAGTTACACCGGACAGGCGACGAACACTGAAGCTTTCTTT. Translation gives CASSYTGQATNTEAFF.

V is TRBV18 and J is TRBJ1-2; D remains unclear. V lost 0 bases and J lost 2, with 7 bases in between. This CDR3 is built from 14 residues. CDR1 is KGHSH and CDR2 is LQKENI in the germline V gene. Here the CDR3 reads CASSPPAANYGYTF. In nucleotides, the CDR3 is TGTGCCAGCTCACCACCGGCGGCAAACTATGGCTACACCTTC.

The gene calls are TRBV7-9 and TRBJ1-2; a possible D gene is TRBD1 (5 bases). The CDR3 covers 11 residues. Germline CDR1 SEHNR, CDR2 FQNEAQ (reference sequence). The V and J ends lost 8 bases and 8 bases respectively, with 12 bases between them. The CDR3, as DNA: TGTGCCAGCGGCGGGGCAGAGGGCTACACCTTC. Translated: CASGGAEGYTF.

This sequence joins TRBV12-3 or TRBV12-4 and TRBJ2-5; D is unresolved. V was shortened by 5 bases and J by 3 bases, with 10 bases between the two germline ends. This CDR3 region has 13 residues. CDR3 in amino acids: CASSLLEEETQYF. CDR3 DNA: TGTGCCAGCAGTCTACTCGAGGAAGAGACCCAGTACTTC.

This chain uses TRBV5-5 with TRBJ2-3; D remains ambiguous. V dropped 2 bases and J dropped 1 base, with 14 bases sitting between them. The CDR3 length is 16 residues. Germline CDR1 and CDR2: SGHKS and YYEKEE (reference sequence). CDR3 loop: CASSFQTRPGTDTQYF. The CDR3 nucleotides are TGTGCCAGCAGCTTCCAGACTCGTCCGGGCACAGATACGCAGTATTTT.

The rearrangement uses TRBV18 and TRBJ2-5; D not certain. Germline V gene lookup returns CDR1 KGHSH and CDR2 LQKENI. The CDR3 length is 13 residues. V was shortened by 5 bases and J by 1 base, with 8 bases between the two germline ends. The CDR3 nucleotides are TGTGCCAGCTCAACGACAAGCCAAGAGACCCAGTACTTC. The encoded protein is CASSTTSQETQYF.

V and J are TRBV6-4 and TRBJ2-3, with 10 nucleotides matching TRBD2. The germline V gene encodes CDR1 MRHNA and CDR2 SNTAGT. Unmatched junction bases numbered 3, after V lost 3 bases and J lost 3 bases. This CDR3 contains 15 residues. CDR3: CASSDSGGPTDTQYF. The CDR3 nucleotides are TGTGCCAGCAGTGATAGCGGGGGGCCTACAGATACGCAGTATTTT.

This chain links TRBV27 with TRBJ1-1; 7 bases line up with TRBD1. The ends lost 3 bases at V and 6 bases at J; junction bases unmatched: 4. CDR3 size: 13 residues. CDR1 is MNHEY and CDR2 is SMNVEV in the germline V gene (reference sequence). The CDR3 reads CASSFHRGSEAFF. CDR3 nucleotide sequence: TGTGCCAGCAGTTTCCACAGGGGATCTGAAGCTTTCTTT.

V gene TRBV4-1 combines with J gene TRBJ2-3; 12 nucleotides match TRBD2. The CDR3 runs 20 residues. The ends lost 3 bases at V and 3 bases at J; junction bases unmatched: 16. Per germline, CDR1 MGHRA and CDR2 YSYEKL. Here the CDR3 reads CASSHPVSASGGDMTDTQYF. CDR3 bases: TGCGCCAGCAGCCACCCCGTCTCGGCTAGCGGGGGGGATATGACAGATACGCAGTATTTT.

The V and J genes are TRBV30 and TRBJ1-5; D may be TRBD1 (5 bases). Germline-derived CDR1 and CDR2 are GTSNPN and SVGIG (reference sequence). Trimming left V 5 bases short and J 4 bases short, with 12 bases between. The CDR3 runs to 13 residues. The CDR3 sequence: CAWAPGGNQPQHF. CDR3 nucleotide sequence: TGTGCCTGGGCACCCGGGGGGAATCAGCCCCAGCATTTT.

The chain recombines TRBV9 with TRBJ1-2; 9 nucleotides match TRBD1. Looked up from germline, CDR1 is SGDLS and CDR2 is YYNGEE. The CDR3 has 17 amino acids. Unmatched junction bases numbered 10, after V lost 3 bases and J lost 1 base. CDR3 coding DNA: TGTGCCAGCAGCGCCCCGGTGGGACAGGGCTTTAACTATGGCTACACCTTC. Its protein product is CASSAPVGQGFNYGYTF.

The CDR3 DNA sequence: TGTGCCAGCAGCAAAGATGGCAGGCACTCTGGGGCCAACGTCCTGACTTTC. It yields the protein CASSKDGRHSGANVLTF. The chain employs TRBV21-1 and TRBJ2-6; no DNA check was done on the table's D call, TRBD1. TRBV21-1 is assigned pseudogene status. The CDR3 is 17 residues long.

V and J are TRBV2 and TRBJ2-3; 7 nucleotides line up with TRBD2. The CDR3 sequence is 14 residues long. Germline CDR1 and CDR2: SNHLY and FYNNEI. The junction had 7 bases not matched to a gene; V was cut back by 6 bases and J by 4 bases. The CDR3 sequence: CASRGTGGADTQYF. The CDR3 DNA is TGTGCCAGCAGGGGGACTGGGGGGGCAGATACGCAGTATTTT.

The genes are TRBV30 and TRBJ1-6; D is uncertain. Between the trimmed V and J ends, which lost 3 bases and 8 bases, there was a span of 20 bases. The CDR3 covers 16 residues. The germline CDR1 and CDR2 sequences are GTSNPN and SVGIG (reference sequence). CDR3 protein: CAWRNTVVVRDSPLHF. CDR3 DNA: TGTGCCTGGAGGAATACGGTAGTTGTTCGGGATTCACCCCTCCACTTT.

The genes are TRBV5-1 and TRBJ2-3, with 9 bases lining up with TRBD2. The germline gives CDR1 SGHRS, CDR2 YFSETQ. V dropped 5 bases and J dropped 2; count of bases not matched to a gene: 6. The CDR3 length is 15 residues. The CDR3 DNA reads TGCGCCAGCAGATTAGCGGGGGCTTACACAGATACGCAGTATTTT. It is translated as CASRLAGAYTDTQYF.

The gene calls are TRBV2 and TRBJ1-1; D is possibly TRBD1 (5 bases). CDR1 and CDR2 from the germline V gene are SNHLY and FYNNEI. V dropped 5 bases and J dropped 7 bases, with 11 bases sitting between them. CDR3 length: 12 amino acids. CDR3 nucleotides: TGTGCCAGCAGTAGGGACTCGGGTGAAGCTTTCTTT. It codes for CASSRDSGEAFF. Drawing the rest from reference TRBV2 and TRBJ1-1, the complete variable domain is EPEVTQTPSHQVTQMGQEVILRCVPISNHLYFYWYRQILGQKVEFLVSFYNNEISEKSEIFDDQFSVERPDGSNFTLKIRSTKLEDSAMYFCASSRDSGEAFFGQGTRLTVV.

For the CDR3, the DNA is TGTGCCAGCAGCCAGTTTAATAACTATGGCTACACCTTC. Its protein is CASSQFNNYGYTF. The chain employs TRBV14 and TRBJ1-2, with no clear D. Germline V gene data show CDR1 as SGHDN and CDR2 as FVKESK. V lost 3 bases and J lost 1, with 6 bases in between. The CDR3 length is 13 residues.